A selection of T cell receptor beta chains follows, all from one sample in a study of blood T cell repertoires in COVID-19. The data were produced by immunoSEQ multiplex PCR, yet TCRdb's version contains in-frame clones alone and is incomplete. The sample yields roughly 250,000 clones, roughly four fifths seen once. The sample taken for sequencing was PBMCs or T cells enriched from blood (not recorded which). These receptors were collected from a woman aged 40 to 55 who had been exposed to COVID-19. Both conserved end residues are part of each CDR3. The order of the fields is J gene, clone size, D gene, CDR3 length, V gene, CDR3 protein, CDR3 DNA. D genes are given only for firm matches. The size field is filled for only some rows; it gives once, few, many or a size class.

TRBJ1-4 once - 16 TRBV28 CASSPHSGGRNEKLFF TGTGCCAGCAGTCCCCACTCGGGGGGCCGTAATGAAAAACTGTTTTTT
TRBJ2-7 few TRBD1 14 TRBV19 CASHLGQGVGEQYF TGTGCCAGCCACCTGGGACAGGGGGTGGGCGAGCAGTACTTC
TRBJ2-1 - TRBD1 14 TRBV24-1 CATSDRGQGNEQFF TGTGCCACCAGTGACCGGGGACAGGGAAATGAGCAGTTCTTC
TRBJ1-2 - TRBD1 11 TRBV29-1 CSGGDSYGYTF TGCAGCGGAGGGGACAGCTATGGCTACACCTTC
TRBJ2-5 - - 13 TRBV28 CASRVAVQETQYF TGTGCCAGCAGGGTCGCGGTTCAAGAGACCCAGTACTTC
TRBJ2-1 - - 16 TRBV7-9 CASSYNYRDPYNEQFF TGTGCCAGCAGCTACAATTACCGGGATCCCTACAATGAGCAGTTCTTC
TRBJ2-1 - TRBD2 15 TRBV5-1 CARSTAGGRYNEQFF TGCGCCCGCAGCACGGCGGGGGGGCGGTACAATGAGCAGTTCTTC
TRBJ2-1 - - 13 TRBV21-1 CAGLNPLYNEQFF TGTGCCGGCCTTAACCCCTTATACAATGAGCAGTTCTTC
TRBJ2-3 - - 15 TRBV7-2 CASSLGSRSVDTQYF TGTGCCAGCAGCTTAGGGTCCCGGAGCGTTGATACGCAGTATTTT
TRBJ2-5 - - 14 TRBV9 CASSVAGSQETQYF TGTGCCAGCAGCGTAGCAGGCAGCCAAGAGACCCAGTACTTC
TRBJ2-2 - - 14 TRBV19 CASSGSGNTGELFF TGTGCCAGTAGCGGTTCGGGAAACACCGGGGAGCTGTTTTTT
TRBJ2-5 - TRBD2 16 TRBV19 CASSTGGLAYGETQYF TGTGCCAGTAGTACCGGGGGACTAGCTTATGGAGAGACCCAGTACTTC
TRBJ1-4 once TRBD1 19 TRBV19 CASSVTGTGWPATNEKLFF TGTGCCAGTAGTGTCACCGGGACAGGATGGCCAGCAACTAATGAAAAACTGTTTTTT
TRBJ1-5 - TRBD1 14 TRBV11-2 CASSQTGGGQPQHF TGTGCCAGCAGCCAGACAGGGGGCGGTCAGCCCCAGCATTTT
TRBJ1-5 - - 16 TRBV4-2 CASSQENRGAGQPQHF TGTGCCAGCAGCCAAGAAAATAGGGGCGCAGGGCAGCCCCAGCATTTT
TRBJ1-3 - TRBD1 18 TRBV7-8 CASSLSWTGTSSGNTIYF TGTGCCAGCAGCTTATCCTGGACAGGGACCTCCTCTGGAAACACCATATATTTT
TRBJ1-2 - - 14 TRBV27 CASSSGQSYYGYTF TGTGCCAGCAGTTCCGGACAGAGTTACTATGGCTACACCTTC
TRBJ1-2 - TRBD1 14 TRBV19 CASSITDRVGGYTF TGTGCCAGTAGTATAACTGACAGGGTTGGCGGCTACACCTTC
TRBJ1-1 - TRBD1 14 TRBV5-4 CASSPRTGVPEAFF TGTGCCAGCAGCCCGAGGACAGGGGTCCCTGAAGCTTTCTTT
TRBJ2-7 - - 12 TRBV6-2/TRBV6-3 CASSQTRYEQYF TGTGCCAGCAGCCAGACACGCTACGAGCAGTACTTC
TRBJ2-5 once - 10 TRBV20-1 CSAELETQYF TGCAGTGCTGAGCTTGAGACCCAGTACTTC
TRBJ1-1 once TRBD1 14 TRBV6-5 CASTLTGTSTEAFF TGTGCCAGCACCCTGACAGGGACATCCACTGAAGCTTTCTTT
TRBJ1-6 - TRBD1 16 TRBV6-2/TRBV6-3 CASSYFPTGGYSPLHF TGTGCCAGCAGTTACTTTCCGACAGGGGGTTATTCACCCCTCCACTTT
TRBJ2-5 few - 11 TRBV20-1 CSAQVGLTQYF TGCAGTGCTCAGGTGGGGCTCACCCAGTACTTC
TRBJ1-6 once TRBD1 14 TRBV28 CASSSGQYNSPLHF TGTGCCAGCAGCTCGGGACAGTATAATTCACCCCTCCACTTT
TRBJ2-1 few TRBD1 14 TRBV7-9 CASSPSGQGGEQFF TGTGCCAGCAGCCCGAGCGGACAGGGGGGCGAGCAGTTCTTC
TRBJ1-4 - TRBD1 17 TRBV10-3 CAISDRGRVWTNEKLFF TGTGCCATCAGTGACAGGGGGCGCGTGTGGACTAATGAAAAACTGTTTTTT
TRBJ2-7 - TRBD1 14 TRBV5-4 CASGAGGQTYEQYF TGTGCCTCTGGGGCAGGGGGCCAAACCTACGAGCAGTACTTC
TRBJ2-5 - TRBD2 18 TRBV4-2 CASSQEASGGIQEETQYF TGTGCCAGCAGCCAAGAGGCTAGCGGGGGGATCCAGGAGGAGACCCAGTACTTC
TRBJ2-5 - TRBD1 13 TRBV5-1 CASSLRDRDSQYF TGCGCCAGCAGCTTGAGGGACAGGGATAGCCAGTACTTC
TRBJ2-7 once TRBD1 16 TRBV5-1 CASSPLNGQGSYEQYF TGCGCCAGCAGCCCCTTGAACGGACAGGGTTCCTACGAGCAGTACTTC
TRBJ1-4 few - 16 TRBV5-6 CASSLEWGESNEKLFF TGTGCCAGCAGCTTGGAGTGGGGGGAGTCTAATGAAAAACTGTTTTTT
TRBJ1-1 - - 10 TRBV20-1 CTPGGTEAFF TGCACCCCCGGGGGCACTGAAGCTTTCTTT
TRBJ2-7 - - 14 TRBV5-1 CASSLADSAYEQYF TGCGCCAGCAGCTTGGCCGACAGCGCCTACGAGCAGTACTTC
TRBJ2-1 few - 13 TRBV7-2 CASSSGTYNEQFF TGTGCCAGCAGCTCCGGGACATACAATGAGCAGTTCTTC
TRBJ2-3 - TRBD2 16 TRBV9 CASSVLSGGKADTQYF TGTGCCAGCAGCGTCCTTAGCGGGGGAAAGGCAGATACGCAGTATTTT
TRBJ2-2 - - 14 TRBV10-3 CAIMRERNTGELFF TGTGCCATCATGAGAGAGCGCAACACCGGGGAGCTGTTTTTT
TRBJ1-1 few - 12 TRBV6-5 CAVQTVNTEAFF TGTGCCGTTCAGACAGTGAACACTGAAGCTTTCTTT
TRBJ2-7 - TRBD1 14 TRBV6-2/TRBV6-3 CASSTGQGNYEQYF TGTGCCAGCAGTACGGGACAGGGGAACTACGAGCAGTACTTC
TRBJ2-5 once TRBD1 16 TRBV7-2 CASSFRSRGYQETQYF TGTGCCAGCAGCTTTAGATCCAGGGGGTACCAAGAGACCCAGTACTTC
TRBJ1-4 - - 14 TRBV3-1/TRBV3-2 CASSPPTGTEKLFF TGTGCCAGCAGCCCCCCAACCGGTACGGAAAAACTGTTTTTT
TRBJ2-3 - - 12 TRBV27 CASSGGVDTQYF TGTGCCAGCAGTGGAGGGGTGGATACGCAGTATTTT